One TCR beta chain is described in this entry. Its matching antigen is unknown. Trimming took 2 bases from V and 7 from J; bases not matched to a gene: 12. CDR1 is MDHEN and CDR2 is SYDVKM in the germline V gene. This CDR3 spans 18 amino acids. The PCR employed 60 Vbeta primers together with 13 Jbeta primers. Method: immunoSEQ multiplex PCR; TCRdb's copy keeps in-frame clones and lacks some. This table lists over 100,000 clones. The data derive from a study of cytomegalovirus exposure and HLA in healthy donors. The study's findings and limits: With high specificity and sensitivity, the classifier reportedly diagnosed cytomegalovirus status. Confirmation in vitro established that a few CMV-associated chains were specific for CMV antigens. A later analysis linked a missense variant in DCLRE1C to the trimming of TCR beta V and J genes. Apart from CMV serostatus, no immune exposure information was available.

The receptor was derived from a man between 35 and 55 years old in good health and CMV-seropositive. This chain links TRBV28 with TRBJ2-1; 12 nucleotides align to TRBD2. The material sequenced was PBMCs. The CDR3 coding sequence is TGTGCCAGCAGTTTAATAGGGTGGTCTAGCGGGAGGGGGAATGAGCAGTTCTTC. Translating gives CASSLIGWSSGRGNEQFF. Variable domain in full (rest from reference TRBV28 and TRBJ2-1): DVKVTQSSRYLVKRTGEKVFLECVQDMDHENMFWYRQDPGLGLRLIYFSYDVKMKEKGDIPEGYSVSREKKERFSLILESASTNQTSMYLCASSLIGWSSGRGNEQFFGPGTRLTVL.